A selection of T cell receptor beta chains follows, all from one sample in a study of blood T cell repertoires in COVID-19. The assay was immunoSEQ multiplex PCR, and TCRdb's table has in-frame clones only and misses some. The sample lists 70,000 to 90,000 clones; 70% to 90% were seen once. Sequenced sample: peripheral blood. Source of these receptors: a man older than 75 with active or convalescent COVID-19. Both conserved end residues are part of each CDR3. Each record gives: V gene, J gene, CDR3 protein.

TRBV6-5	TRBJ1-5	CASSYSLNQPQHF
TRBV18	TRBJ1-2	CASSPQNREQGGGYTF
TRBV21-1	TRBJ2-2	CAGSKPPPGRGTGELFF
TRBV20-1	TRBJ2-1	CSASLREGGQFF
TRBV6-5	TRBJ2-5	CASSQGVAGETQYF
TRBV5-5	TRBJ1-3	CASSLNPSTGSGNTIYF
TRBV4-2	TRBJ2-3	CASSQDASGGALDTQYF
TRBV5-4	TRBJ2-5	CASSLGGRGQGLETQYF
TRBV4-1	TRBJ2-1	CASSQPRTDTYNEQFF
TRBV4-2	TRBJ2-5	CASSPGPLAGVVETQYF
TRBV20-1	TRBJ1-2	CSASGRGYGYTF
TRBV9	TRBJ2-5	CASSAWGRFSETQYF
TRBV24-1	TRBJ1-4	CATSDPDRDNEKLFF
TRBV27	TRBJ1-3	CASGRGGGGNTIYF
TRBV24-1	TRBJ2-5	CATSERGSSRTQYF
TRBV19	TRBJ2-5	CASSIGVEETQYF
TRBV30	TRBJ1-2	CSGDLGNGYTF
TRBV24-1	TRBJ1-2	CATSEGQGLGYTF
TRBV7-9	TRBJ2-3	CASSFLLGGADTQYF
TRBV25-1	TRBJ1-1	CASSGSRGRMNTEAFF
TRBV18	TRBJ2-6	CASSPLRHPTSSGANVLTF
TRBV9	TRBJ1-5	CASSVGPSNQPQHF
TRBV2	TRBJ1-6	CASLRTGDNSPLHF
TRBV6-5	TRBJ1-3	CASATGSGNTIYF
TRBV5-1	TRBJ1-6	CASREPSGSPLHF
TRBV7-9	TRBJ1-4	CASSSSATGANEKLFF
TRBV5-4	TRBJ2-1	CASSLGVLAGGGHNEQFF
TRBV7-2	TRBJ1-6	CASRLMATENNSPLHF
TRBV9	TRBJ1-6	CASSPQASYNSPLHF
TRBV5-4	TRBJ2-2	CASSLEVAGGNTGELFF
TRBV6-5	TRBJ1-5	CASSLRGRDQPQHF
TRBV19	TRBJ1-4	CASSETGGAGEKLFF
TRBV3-1/TRBV3-2	TRBJ1-1	CASSQRRATEAFF
TRBV19	TRBJ1-2	CASGTDYGYTF
TRBV6-4	TRBJ2-1	CASSDSSDSYNEQFF
TRBV15	TRBJ2-5	CATSRDQRDQETQYF
TRBV19	TRBJ2-2	CASSIGGSGGGELFF
TRBV7-2	TRBJ2-1	CASSPDFGAPYNEQFF
TRBV5-1	TRBJ1-1	CASSSVPTTGWTEAFF
TRBV5-1	TRBJ1-2	CASSSRQGSVDGYTF
TRBV19	TRBJ1-1	CASEGEFDTEAFF
TRBV5-1	TRBJ2-2	CASSGGLAGAGELFF
TRBV18	TRBJ1-3	CASSPQDRGTGNTIYF
TRBV27	TRBJ2-3	CASSLAGSTDTQYF
TRBV3-1/TRBV3-2	TRBJ1-6	CASSQTTGPNSPLHF